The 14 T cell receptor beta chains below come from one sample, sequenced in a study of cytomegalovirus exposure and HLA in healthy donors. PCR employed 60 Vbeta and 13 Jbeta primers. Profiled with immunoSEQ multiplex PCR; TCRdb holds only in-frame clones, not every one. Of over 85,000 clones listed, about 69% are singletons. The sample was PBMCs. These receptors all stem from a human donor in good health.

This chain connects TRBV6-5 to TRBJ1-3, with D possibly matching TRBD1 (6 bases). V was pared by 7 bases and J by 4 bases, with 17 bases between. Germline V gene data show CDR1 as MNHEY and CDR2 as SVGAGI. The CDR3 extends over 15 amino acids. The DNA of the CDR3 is TGTGCCAGCACAGACGGGGGGCATAGAGGAAACACCATATATTTT. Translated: CASTDGGHRGNTIYF.

CDR3 in DNA: TGTGCCAGCAGTTTTAGGACAGGTGAGCAGTTCTTC. It translates to CASSFRTGEQFF. V and J are TRBV27 and TRBJ2-1; 7 positions agree with TRBD1. Germline V gene lookup returns CDR1 MNHEY and CDR2 SMNVEV (reference sequence). The CDR3 spans 12 residues. V gave up 3 bases and J gave up 9 bases; unmatched junction bases: 2.

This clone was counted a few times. The CDR3 DNA reads as TGTGCCAGCAGCCGGGCTACAGGGGGCTGGAATGAGCAGTTCTTC. Its protein product is CASSRATGGWNEQFF. The V and J genes are TRBV5-4 and TRBJ2-1; 9 nucleotides agree with TRBD1. This CDR3 has 15 residues. Germline trimming cut 4 bases from V and 7 bases from J; bases unmatched to any gene: 9. CDR1 and CDR2 from the germline V gene are SGHNT and YYREEE (reference sequence).

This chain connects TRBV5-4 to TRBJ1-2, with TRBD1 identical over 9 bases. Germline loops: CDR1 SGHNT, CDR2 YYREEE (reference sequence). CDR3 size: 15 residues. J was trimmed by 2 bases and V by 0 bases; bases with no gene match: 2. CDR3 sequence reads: CASSLGQGVNYGYTF. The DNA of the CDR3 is TGTGCCAGCAGCTTGGGACAGGGGGTCAACTATGGCTACACCTTC.

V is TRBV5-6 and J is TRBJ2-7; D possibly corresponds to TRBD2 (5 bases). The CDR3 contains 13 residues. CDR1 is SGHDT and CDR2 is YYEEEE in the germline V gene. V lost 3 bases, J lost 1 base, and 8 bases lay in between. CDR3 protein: CASSSSGSYEQYF. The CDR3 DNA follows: TGTGCCAGCAGCTCCAGCGGTTCCTACGAGCAGTACTTC.

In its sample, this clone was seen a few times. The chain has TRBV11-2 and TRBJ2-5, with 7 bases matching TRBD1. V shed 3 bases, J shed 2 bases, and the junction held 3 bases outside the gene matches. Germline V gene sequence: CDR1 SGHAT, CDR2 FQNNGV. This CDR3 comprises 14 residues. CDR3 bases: TGTGCCAGCAGCTTGGGACAGATTCAAGAGACCCAGTACTTC. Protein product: CASSLGQIQETQYF.

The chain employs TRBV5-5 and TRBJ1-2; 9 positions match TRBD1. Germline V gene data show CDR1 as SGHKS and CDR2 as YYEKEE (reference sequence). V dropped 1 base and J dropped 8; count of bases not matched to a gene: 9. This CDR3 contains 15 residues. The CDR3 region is CASSLFWDRVDGYTF. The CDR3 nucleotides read TGTGCCAGCAGCTTGTTTTGGGACAGGGTTGACGGCTACACCTTC.

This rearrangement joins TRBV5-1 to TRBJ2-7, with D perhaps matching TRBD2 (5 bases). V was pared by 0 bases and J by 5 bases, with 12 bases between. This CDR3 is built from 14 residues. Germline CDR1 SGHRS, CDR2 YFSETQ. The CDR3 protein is CASSLARAGNEQYF. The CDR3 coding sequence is TGCGCCAGCAGCTTGGCGAGGGCCGGGAACGAGCAGTACTTC.

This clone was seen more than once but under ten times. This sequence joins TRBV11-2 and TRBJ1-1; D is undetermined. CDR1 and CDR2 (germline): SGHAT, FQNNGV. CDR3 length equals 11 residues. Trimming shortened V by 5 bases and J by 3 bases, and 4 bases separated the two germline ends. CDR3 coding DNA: TGTGCCAGCAGCCGGGACACTGAAGCTTTCTTT. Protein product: CASSRDTEAFF.

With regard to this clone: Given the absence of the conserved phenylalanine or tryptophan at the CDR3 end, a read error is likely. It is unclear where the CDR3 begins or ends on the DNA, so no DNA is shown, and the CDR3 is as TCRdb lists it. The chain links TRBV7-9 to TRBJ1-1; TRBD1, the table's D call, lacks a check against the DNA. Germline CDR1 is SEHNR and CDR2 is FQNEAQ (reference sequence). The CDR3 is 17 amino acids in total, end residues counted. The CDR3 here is CASSPRQGDGNDFPERL.

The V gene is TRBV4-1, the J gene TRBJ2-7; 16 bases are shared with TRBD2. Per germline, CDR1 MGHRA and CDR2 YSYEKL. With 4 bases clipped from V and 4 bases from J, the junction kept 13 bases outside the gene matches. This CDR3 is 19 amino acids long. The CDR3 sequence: CASSRGDTGTSGRAYEQYF. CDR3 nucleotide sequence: TGCGCCAGCAGCCGAGGGGACACCGGGACTAGCGGGAGGGCTTACGAGCAGTACTTC.

The CDR3: CSVNSQGAVEQFF. The CDR3 DNA follows: TGCAGCGTCAACAGTCAGGGGGCTGTTGAGCAGTTCTTC. The chain employs TRBV29-1 and TRBJ2-1; 8 bases match TRBD1. The CDR3 totals 13 residues. With 6 bases clipped from V and 9 bases from J, the junction kept 10 bases outside the gene matches. The germline CDR1 and CDR2 sequences are SQVTM and ANQGSEA.

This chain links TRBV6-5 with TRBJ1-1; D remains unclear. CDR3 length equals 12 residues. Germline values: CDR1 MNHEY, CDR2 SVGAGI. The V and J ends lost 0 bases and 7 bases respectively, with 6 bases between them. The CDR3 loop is CASSYSGSEAFF. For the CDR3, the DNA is TGTGCCAGCAGTTACTCGGGCAGTGAAGCTTTCTTT.

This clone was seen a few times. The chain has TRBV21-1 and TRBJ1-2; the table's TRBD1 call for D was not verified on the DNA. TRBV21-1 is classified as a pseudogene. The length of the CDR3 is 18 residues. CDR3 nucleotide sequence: TGTGCCAGCATTCGGACAGGGAGTGAAAGGGCTAGAGGTGATGGCTACACCTTC. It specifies CASIRTGSERARGDGYTF.